The 10 T cell receptor beta chains below all came from one sample that was sequenced in a study of T cells in Graves' hyperthyroidism and ophthalmopathy. Amplification of TCR beta CDR3 regions was performed using RNA transcripts as template. In the first-round RT-PCR of the TCR CDR3, the HTBI primer set was used. TCRdb redid the calling of the multiplex PCR reads with MiXCR, one entry per CDR3 protein. The sample has over 650,000 distinct CDR3 sequences; approximately 16% are singletons. Specimen: blood. The receptors derive from a man aged 18 to 29 with Graves' hyperthyroidism.

This clonotype has more than one count but fewer than ten. The chain combines TRBV5-1 with TRBJ2-5; 9 nucleotides align to TRBD1. The CDR3 covers 14 residues. V shed 4 bases and J 5 bases; nucleotides not matched to a gene: 6. Germline assignment: CDR1 SGHRS and CDR2 YFSETQ. The CDR3 sequence is CASSVQGAPETQYF. The CDR3 DNA sequence: TGCGCCAGCAGCGTACAGGGGGCGCCGGAGACCCAGTACTTC.

This clonotype has at least ten counts. The V and J genes are TRBV20-1 and TRBJ1-1; D unresolved. CDR1 is DFQATT, CDR2 SNEGSKA, per germline (reference sequence). The ends were cut back, 4 bases at V and 4 bases at J, with 13 bases in the middle. This CDR3 comprises 13 residues. The CDR3 DNA reads as TGCAGTGCTAAGGTTCCAAGGGTCACTGAAGCTTTCTTT. Encoded protein: CSAKVPRVTEAFF.

This clonotype was seen at least ten times. V usage is TRBV28 and J usage is TRBJ2-7; tentative D call: TRBD2 (6 bases). Trimming pared 8 bases from V and 4 bases from J, leaving 18 bases between. CDR3 length: 14 amino acids. Germline CDR1 and CDR2: MDHEN and SYDVKM. Here the CDR3 reads CASSTRRDAYEQYF. CDR3 nucleotides: TGTGCCAGCTCAACGAGGAGGGACGCGTACGAGCAGTACTTC.

This clonotype was detected a few times. The junction and the germline gene differ at one end; a read error may be behind it. The V call is TRBV6-2 or TRBV6-3, the J call TRBJ2-7, with D unclear. The germline CDR1 and CDR2 sequences are MNHEY and SVGEGT. The CDR3 extends over 18 amino acids. Written as DNA, the CDR3 is TGTGCCAGCAGTTACTCGAGTTTGACGGACCCGTTTTTCTACGAACAGTACTTC. Protein sequence: CASSYSSLTDPFFYEQYF.

This clonotype was seen repeatedly, ten times or more. As DNA, the CDR3 is TGTGCCAGCAGCCAATTAGGACAGGGGAACACTGAAGCTTTCTTT. Its translation: CASSQLGQGNTEAFF. The chain couples TRBV7-3 to TRBJ1-1, with TRBD1 matching 8 bases. With 5 bases clipped from V and 1 base from J, the junction kept 6 bases outside the gene matches. This CDR3 contains 15 residues. CDR1 is SGHTA, CDR2 FQGTGA, per germline.

This chain uses TRBV5-5 with TRBJ2-5; D ambiguous. V was cut by 2 bases and J by 7 bases, with 12 bases left in between. CDR1 is SGHKS and CDR2 is YYEKEE in the germline V gene (reference sequence). The CDR3 is 13 amino acids. This CDR3 is CASSFDWEGTQYF. Here the CDR3 DNA reads TGTGCCAGCAGCTTCGACTGGGAAGGGACCCAGTACTTC.

The V gene is TRBV20-1, the J gene TRBJ2-3; TRBD2 matches at 14 bases. CDR1 and CDR2 from the germline V gene are DFQATT and SNEGSKA (reference sequence). J was trimmed by 4 bases and V by 3 bases; bases with no gene match: 6. This CDR3 has 16 residues. CDR3 sequence reads: CSASGTSGRGADTQYF. DNA for the CDR3: TGCAGTGCTAGCGGGACTAGCGGGAGAGGCGCAGATACGCAGTATTTT.

This chain links TRBV27 with TRBJ1-1, with D unclear. The V gene lost 6 bases and the J gene lost 6 bases, with 14 bases spanning the gap. This CDR3 region has 13 residues. Germline CDR1 MNHEY, CDR2 SMNVEV (reference sequence). CDR3 protein: CASRPLGPSEAFF. The CDR3 DNA reads TGTGCCAGCAGACCGTTGGGCCCCTCTGAAGCTTTCTTT.

J is TRBJ1-3 and V is TRBV4-3; no clear D gene. The CDR3 runs to 15 residues. CDR1 and CDR2 (germline): LGHNA, YSLEER. The V end was cut by 2 bases, the J end by 0 bases, with 8 bases between. The CDR3 loop is CASSQQSLSGNTIYF. The DNA for the CDR3 is TGCGCCAGCAGCCAACAGTCCCTCTCTGGAAACACCATATATTTT.

Many counts were recorded for this clonotype. This chain connects TRBV2 to TRBJ2-7, with 7 bases that match TRBD1. Looked up from germline, CDR1 is SNHLY and CDR2 is FYNNEI. V shed 10 bases and J 2 bases; nucleotides not matched to a gene: 5. This CDR3 contains 12 residues. The CDR3 reads CAIGDSTYEQYF. The DNA of the CDR3 is TGTGCCATCGGGGACAGCACCTACGAGCAGTACTTC.